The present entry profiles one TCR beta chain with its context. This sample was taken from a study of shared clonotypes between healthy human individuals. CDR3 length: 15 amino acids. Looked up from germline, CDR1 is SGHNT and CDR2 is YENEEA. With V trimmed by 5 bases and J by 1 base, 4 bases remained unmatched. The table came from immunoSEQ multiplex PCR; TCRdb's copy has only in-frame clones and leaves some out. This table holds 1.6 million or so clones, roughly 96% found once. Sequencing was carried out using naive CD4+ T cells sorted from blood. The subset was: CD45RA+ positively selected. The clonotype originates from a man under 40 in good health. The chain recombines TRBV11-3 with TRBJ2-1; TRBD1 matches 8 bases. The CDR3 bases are TGTGCCAGCAGCCCAGGACAGGGTTCCTACAATGAGCAGTTCTTC. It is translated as CASSPGQGSYNEQFF.